The source of this T cell receptor beta chain is a study of cytomegalovirus exposure and HLA in healthy donors. Across the study: Of all 400 or so donors who were genotyped, roughly 83% belonged to the Caucasian-associated ancestry cluster.

This clone was found a few times. Its antigen is as yet unknown. The PCR had 60 Vbeta and 13 Jbeta primers. The table came from immunoSEQ multiplex PCR; TCRdb's copy has only in-frame clones and leaves some out. The data contain 150,000 to 200,000 clones, over 75% of them singletons. Notes on the study in general: A later analysis reportedly identified an Asian-associated ancestry cluster as carrying fewer N-insertions than the 666-donor mean. A later analysis found that most CMV-associated TCR beta chains appeared HLA-restricted. TCR beta V- and J-gene trimming, according to a later analysis, was linked to a missense DCLRE1C variant.

The V end was cut by 0 bases, the J end by 4 bases, with 10 bases between. Germline assignment: CDR1 SGHNT and CDR2 YYREEE (reference sequence). CDR3 length equals 14 residues. Sequences were obtained from PBMCs. The J gene is TRBJ1-2, the V gene TRBV5-4; D is unclear. The origin of this receptor is a boy aged 2-9 years in good health and CMV-seronegative. Written as DNA, the CDR3 is TGTGCCAGCAGCTTGGACCGACCAGGCTATGGCTACACCTTC. Translating gives CASSLDRPGYGYTF.